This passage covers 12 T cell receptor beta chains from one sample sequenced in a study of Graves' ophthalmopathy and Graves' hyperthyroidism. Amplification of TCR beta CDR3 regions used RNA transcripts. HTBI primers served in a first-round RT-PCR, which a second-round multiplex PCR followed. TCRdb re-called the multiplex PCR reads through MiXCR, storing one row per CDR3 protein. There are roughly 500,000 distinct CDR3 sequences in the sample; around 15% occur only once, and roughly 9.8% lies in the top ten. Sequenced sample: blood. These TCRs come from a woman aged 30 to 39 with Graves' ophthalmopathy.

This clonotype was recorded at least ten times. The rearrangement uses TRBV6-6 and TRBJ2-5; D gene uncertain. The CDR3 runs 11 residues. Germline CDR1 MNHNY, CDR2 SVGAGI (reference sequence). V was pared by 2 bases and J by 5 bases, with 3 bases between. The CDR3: CASSYGETQYF. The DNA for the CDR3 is TGTGCCAGCAGTTACGGGGAGACCCAGTACTTC.

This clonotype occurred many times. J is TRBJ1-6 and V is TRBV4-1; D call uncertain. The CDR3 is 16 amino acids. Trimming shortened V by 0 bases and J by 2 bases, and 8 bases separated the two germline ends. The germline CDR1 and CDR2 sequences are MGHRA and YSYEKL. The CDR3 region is CASSQEKGTYNSPLHF. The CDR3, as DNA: TGCGCCAGCAGCCAAGAAAAGGGAACCTATAATTCACCCCTCCACTTT.

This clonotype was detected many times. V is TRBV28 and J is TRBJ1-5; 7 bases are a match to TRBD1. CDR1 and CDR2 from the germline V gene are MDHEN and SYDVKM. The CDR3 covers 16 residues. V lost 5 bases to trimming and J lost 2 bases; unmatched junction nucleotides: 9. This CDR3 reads CASSHPRQGGNQPQHF. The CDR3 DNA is TGTGCCAGCAGTCACCCGAGACAGGGAGGCAATCAGCCCCAGCATTTT.

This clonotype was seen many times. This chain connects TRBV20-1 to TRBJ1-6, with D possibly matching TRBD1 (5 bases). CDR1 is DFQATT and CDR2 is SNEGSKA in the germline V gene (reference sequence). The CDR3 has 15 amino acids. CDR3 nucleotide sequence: TGCACCGCTAGGCGGCAGGGCTCATATAATTCACCCCTCCACTTT. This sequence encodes CTARRQGSYNSPLHF.

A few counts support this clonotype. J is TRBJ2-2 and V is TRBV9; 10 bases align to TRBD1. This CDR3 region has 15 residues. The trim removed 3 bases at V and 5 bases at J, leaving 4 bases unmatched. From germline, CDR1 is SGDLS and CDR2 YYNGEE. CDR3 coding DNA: TGTGCCAGCAGCGAGGACAGGGGGGGGACCGGGGAGCTGTTTTTT. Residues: CASSEDRGGTGELFF.

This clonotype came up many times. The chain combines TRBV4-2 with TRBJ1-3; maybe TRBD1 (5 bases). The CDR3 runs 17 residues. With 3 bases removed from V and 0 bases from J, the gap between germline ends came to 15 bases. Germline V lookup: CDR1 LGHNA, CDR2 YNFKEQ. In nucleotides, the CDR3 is TGTGCCAGCAGCCACCCAGAGGGACGGAGCTCTGGAAACACCATATATTTT. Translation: CASSHPEGRSSGNTIYF.

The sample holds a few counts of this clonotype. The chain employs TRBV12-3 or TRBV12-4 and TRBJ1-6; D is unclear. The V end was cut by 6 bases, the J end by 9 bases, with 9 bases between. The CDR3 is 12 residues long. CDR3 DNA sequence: TGTGCCAGCAGACTTGCGCCTTCACCCCTCCACTTT. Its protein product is CASRLAPSPLHF.

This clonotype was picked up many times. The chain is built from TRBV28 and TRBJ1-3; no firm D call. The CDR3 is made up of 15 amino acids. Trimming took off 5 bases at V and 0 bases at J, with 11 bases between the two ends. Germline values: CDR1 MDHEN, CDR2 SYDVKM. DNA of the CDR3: TGTGCCAGCAGTGCAAGAAAAAGCTCTGGAAACACCATATATTTT. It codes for CASSARKSSGNTIYF.

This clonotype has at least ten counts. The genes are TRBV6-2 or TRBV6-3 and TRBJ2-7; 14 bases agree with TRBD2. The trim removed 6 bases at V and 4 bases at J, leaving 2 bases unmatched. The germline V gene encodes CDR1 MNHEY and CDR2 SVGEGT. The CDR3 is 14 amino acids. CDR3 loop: CASSGTSGGYEQYF. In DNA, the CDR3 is TGTGCCAGCAGCGGGACTAGCGGGGGTTACGAGCAGTACTTC.

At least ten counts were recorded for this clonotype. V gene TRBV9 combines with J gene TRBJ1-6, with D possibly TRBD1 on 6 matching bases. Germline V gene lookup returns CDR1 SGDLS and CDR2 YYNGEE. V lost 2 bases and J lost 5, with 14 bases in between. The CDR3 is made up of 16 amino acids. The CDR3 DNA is TGTGCCAGCAGCGTCGCTACGGACAGTCATAATTCACCCCTCCACTTT. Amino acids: CASSVATDSHNSPLHF.

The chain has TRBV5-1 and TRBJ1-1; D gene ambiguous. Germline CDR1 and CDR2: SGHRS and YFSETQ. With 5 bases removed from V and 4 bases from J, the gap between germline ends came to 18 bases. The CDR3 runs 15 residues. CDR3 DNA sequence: TGCGCCAGCAGTCGATATCAGGTTGGAAGCACTGAAGCTTTCTTT. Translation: CASSRYQVGSTEAFF.

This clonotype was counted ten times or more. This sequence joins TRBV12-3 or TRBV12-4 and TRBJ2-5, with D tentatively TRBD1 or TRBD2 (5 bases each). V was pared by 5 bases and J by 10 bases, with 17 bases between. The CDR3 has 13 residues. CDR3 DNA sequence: TGTGCCAGCAGTCCACGACAGCAGAGGGGCCAGTACTTC. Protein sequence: CASSPRQQRGQYF.